The 8 T cell receptor beta chains reported below all come from one sample, sequenced in a study of T cell responses to AZD1222 COVID-19 vaccine. TCRdb's table, derived via immunoSEQ multiplex PCR, lists solely in-frame clones and lacks some. The sample has 150,000 to 200,000 clones, roughly nine tenths seen once. The starting material was peripheral blood, obtained on day 0 of AZD1222 vaccination. All receptors come from an adult in good health.

The rearrangement joins TRBV19 to TRBJ1-5; a possible D gene is TRBD1 (6 bases). The V gene lost 6 bases and the J gene lost 0 bases, with 12 bases spanning the gap. The CDR3 consists of 15 residues. The germline gives CDR1 LNHDA, CDR2 SQIVND (reference sequence). CDR3 in DNA: TGTGCCAGTAGAGTTCAGGGGACTAGCAATCAGCCCCAGCATTTT. Protein sequence: CASRVQGTSNQPQHF.

The CDR3 nucleotides are TGTGCCAGCAGCCGCTACTACGAGCAGTACTTC. The encoded protein is CASSRYYEQYF. The chain employs TRBV6-1 and TRBJ2-7; no clear D. The CDR3 has 11 residues. V was clipped by 6 bases and J by 3 bases, with 6 bases between them. Germline V gene data show CDR1 as MNHNS and CDR2 as SASEGT.

The rearrangement uses TRBV5-1 and TRBJ1-5; 8 bases map to TRBD1. CDR1 and CDR2 (germline): SGHRS, YFSETQ. Germline trimming cut 0 bases from V and 7 bases from J; bases unmatched to any gene: 9. The CDR3 covers 16 residues. CDR3 nucleotide sequence: TGCGCCAGCAGCTTGGACGCCACAGGGGGAGGACAGCCCCAGCATTTT. Its protein product is CASSLDATGGGQPQHF.

The chain's CDR3 is CASSLAGLPTDTQYF. CDR3 nucleotides: TGTGCCAGCAGCTTAGCGGGACTGCCCACAGATACGCAGTATTTT. The chain carries TRBV7-9 and TRBJ2-3; the D gene is possibly TRBD2 (6 bases). The CDR3 is 15 residues long. The germline V gene encodes CDR1 SEHNR and CDR2 FQNEAQ (reference sequence). Between the trimmed V and J ends, which lost 0 bases and 2 bases, there was a span of 9 bases.

The gene calls are TRBV5-8 and TRBJ1-6, with 7 nucleotides matching TRBD1. With 6 bases clipped from V and 10 bases from J, the junction kept 10 bases outside the gene matches. The CDR3 spans 14 residues. Germline lookup yields CDR1 SGHTS and CDR2 YDEGEE. DNA for the CDR3: TGTGCCAGCACTGTTAGGACAGGTGCCTCACCCCTCCACTTT. Amino acids: CASTVRTGASPLHF.

The J gene is TRBJ2-7, the V gene TRBV20-1, with D unresolved. Trimming pared 4 bases from V and 13 bases from J, leaving 17 bases between. This CDR3 has 11 residues. Looked up from germline, CDR1 is DFQATT and CDR2 is SNEGSKA (reference sequence). CDR3 coding DNA: TGCAGTGCTAAGAGTGGGCCTAATAACTACTTC. Translated, it gives CSAKSGPNNYF.

This chain joins TRBV12-5 and TRBJ1-2; the D is unclear. The CDR3 consists of 13 residues. Trimming left V 5 bases short and J 8 bases short, with 15 bases between. Germline CDR1 LGHNT, CDR2 FRNRAP. CDR3 sequence reads: CASGPGPTGGYTF. The CDR3 nucleotides read TGTGCTAGTGGTCCGGGTCCTACGGGAGGCTACACCTTC.

The chain recombines TRBV6-5 with TRBJ1-3; TRBD1 matches 9 bases. With V trimmed by 5 bases and J by 2 bases, 4 bases remained unmatched. Germline CDR1 reads MNHEY; CDR2 reads SVGAGI. CDR3 length: 15 amino acids. This CDR3 reads CASSKQGATGNTIYF. The CDR3 DNA is TGTGCCAGCAGTAAACAGGGGGCGACTGGAAACACCATATATTTT.